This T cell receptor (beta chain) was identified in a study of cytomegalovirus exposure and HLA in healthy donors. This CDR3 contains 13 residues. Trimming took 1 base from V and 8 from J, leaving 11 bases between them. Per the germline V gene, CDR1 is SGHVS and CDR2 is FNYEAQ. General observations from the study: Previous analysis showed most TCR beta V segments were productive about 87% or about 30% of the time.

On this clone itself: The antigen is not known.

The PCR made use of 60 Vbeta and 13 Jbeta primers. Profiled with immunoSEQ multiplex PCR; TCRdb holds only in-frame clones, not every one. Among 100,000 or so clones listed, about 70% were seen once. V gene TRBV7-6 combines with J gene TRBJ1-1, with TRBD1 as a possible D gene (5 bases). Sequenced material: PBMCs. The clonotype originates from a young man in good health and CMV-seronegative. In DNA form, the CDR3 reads TGTGCCAGCAGCTTAGGAGAATGGACAGAAGCTTTCTTT. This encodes CASSLGEWTEAFF.